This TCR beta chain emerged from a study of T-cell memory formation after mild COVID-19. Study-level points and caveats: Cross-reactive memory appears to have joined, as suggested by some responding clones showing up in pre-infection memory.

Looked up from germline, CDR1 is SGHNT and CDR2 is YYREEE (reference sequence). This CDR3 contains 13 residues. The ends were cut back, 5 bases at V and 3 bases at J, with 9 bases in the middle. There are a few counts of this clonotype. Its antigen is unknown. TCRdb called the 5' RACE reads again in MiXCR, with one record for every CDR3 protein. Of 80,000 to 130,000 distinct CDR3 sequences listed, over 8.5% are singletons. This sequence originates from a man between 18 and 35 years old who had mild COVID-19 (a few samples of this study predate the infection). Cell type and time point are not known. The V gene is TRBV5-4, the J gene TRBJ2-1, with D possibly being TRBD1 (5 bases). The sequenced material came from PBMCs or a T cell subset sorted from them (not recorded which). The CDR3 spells CASRPTDYNEQFF. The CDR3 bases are TGTGCCAGCAGGCCGACAGACTACAATGAGCAGTTCTTC.